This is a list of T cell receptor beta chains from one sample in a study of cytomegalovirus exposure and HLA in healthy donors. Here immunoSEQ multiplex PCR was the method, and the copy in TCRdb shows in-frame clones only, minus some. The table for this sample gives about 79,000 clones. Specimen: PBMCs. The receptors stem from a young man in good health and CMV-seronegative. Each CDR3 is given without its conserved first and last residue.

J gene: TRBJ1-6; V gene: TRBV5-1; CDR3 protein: ASSLDGGRSYNSPLH
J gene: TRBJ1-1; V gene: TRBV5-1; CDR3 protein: ASSPDRANTEAF
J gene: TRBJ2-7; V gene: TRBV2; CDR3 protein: ASSDGGSSYEQY
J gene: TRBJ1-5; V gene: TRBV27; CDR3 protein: ASSYIRGPQH
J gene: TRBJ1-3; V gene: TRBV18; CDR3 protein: ASSTTRGSGNTIY
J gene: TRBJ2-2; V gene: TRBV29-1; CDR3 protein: SGRTGGDTGELF
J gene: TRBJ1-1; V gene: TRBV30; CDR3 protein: AWSVLRNTEAF
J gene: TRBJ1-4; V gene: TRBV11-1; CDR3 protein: ASSDYRGRGEKLF
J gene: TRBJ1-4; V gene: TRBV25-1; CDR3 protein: ARLTRGATNEKLF
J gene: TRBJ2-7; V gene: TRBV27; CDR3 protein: ASSPGDRESYEQY
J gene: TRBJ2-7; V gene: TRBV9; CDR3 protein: ASSAQWEHYYEQY
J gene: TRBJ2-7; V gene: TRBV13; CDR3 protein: ASSIGQGFYEQY
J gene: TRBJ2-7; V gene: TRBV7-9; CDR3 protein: ASSLAYQGNEQY
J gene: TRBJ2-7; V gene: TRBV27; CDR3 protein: ASSYRDRGGSYEQY
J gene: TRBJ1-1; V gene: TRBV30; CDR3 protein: AWSVKAGWESEAF
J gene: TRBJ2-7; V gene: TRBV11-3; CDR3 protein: ASSLGQWERATYEQY
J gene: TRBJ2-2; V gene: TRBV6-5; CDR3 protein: ASSYSRITGELF
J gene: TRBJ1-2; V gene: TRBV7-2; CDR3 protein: ASSDGTGRFYGYT
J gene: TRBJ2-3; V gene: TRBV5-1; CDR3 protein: ASSPREGRIADTQY
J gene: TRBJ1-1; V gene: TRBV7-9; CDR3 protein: ASSSPGRTEAF
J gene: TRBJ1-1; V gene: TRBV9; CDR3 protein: ASSVDSRQLDSEAF
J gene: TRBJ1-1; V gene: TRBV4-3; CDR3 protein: ASSRLQGKDTEAF
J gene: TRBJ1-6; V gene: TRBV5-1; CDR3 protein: ASSLSHNNSPLH
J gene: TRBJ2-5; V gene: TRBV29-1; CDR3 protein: SVGQGYETQY
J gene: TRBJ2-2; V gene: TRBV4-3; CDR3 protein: ASSIAVTNTGELF
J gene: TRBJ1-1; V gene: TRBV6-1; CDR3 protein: ASSVGTGYTEAF
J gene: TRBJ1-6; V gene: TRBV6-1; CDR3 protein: ASPVREVGSPLH
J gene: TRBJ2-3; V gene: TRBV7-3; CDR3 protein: ASSSLGGPGDTQY
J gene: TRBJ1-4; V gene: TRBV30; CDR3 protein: ACRTTGSNEKLF
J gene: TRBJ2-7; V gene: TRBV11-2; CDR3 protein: ASSLDASSYEQY
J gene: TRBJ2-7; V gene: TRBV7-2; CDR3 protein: ASSPGHQYEQY
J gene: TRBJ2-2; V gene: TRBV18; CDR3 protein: ASSQRTPAGELF
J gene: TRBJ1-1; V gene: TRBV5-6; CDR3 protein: ASSIVVSTEAF